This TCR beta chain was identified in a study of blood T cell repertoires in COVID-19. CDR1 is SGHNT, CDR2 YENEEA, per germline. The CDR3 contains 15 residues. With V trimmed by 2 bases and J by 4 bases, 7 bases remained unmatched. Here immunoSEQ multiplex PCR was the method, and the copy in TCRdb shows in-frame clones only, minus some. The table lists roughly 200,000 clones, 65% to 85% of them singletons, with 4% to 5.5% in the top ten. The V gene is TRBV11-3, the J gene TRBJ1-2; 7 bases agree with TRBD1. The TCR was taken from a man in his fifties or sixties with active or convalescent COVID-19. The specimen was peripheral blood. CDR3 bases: TGTGCCAGCAGCTTAACAGGGGTGGACGCCTATGGCTACACCTTC. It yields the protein CASSLTGVDAYGYTF.